This TCR beta chain was documented in a study of graft-versus-host responses after intestinal transplantation. For the study at large: Anti-thymocyte globulin was used for induction in all recipients, who then took tacrolimus and steroids for roughly 3 years.

Study-level findings and limits: The recipient marrow held GvH clones, and some of them showed up first in ileum or blood.

This table comes from immunoSEQ multiplex PCR, and its TCRdb copy is limited to in-frame clones, with some not included. This table has roughly 69,000 clones, 90% appearing once. V lost 5 bases and J 5 bases, leaving 12 bases between the germline ends. This CDR3 region has 13 residues. CDR1 is PRHDT, CDR2 FYEKMQ, per germline (reference sequence). Of note for this clone: Its specificity is not known.

The sample was unstimulated CD8+ T cells sorted from spleen or lymph node cells, taken before transplant. This chain connects TRBV13 to TRBJ1-2; D gene unclear. The TCR originated in a human donor who was the organ donor for an intestinal transplant. DNA for the CDR3: TGTGCCAGCAGCATCGGGAGGCCATATGGCTACACCTTC. It encodes CASSIGRPYGYTF.